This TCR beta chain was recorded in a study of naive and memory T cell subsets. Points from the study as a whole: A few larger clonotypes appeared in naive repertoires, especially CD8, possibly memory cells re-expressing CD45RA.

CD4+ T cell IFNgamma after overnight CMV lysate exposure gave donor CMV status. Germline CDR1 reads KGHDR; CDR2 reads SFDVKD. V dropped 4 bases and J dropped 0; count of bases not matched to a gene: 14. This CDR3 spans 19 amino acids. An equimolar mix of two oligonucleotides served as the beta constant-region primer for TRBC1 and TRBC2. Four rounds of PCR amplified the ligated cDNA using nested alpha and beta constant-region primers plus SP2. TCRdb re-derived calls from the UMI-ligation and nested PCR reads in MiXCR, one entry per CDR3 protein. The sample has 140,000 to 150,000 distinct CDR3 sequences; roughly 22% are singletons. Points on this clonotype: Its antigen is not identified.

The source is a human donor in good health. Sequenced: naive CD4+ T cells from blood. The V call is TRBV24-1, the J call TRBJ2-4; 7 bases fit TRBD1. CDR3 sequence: CATSDMTGIPSRAKNIQYF. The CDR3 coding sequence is TGTGCCACCAGTGACATGACAGGGATCCCCTCTCGAGCCAAAAACATTCAGTACTTC.